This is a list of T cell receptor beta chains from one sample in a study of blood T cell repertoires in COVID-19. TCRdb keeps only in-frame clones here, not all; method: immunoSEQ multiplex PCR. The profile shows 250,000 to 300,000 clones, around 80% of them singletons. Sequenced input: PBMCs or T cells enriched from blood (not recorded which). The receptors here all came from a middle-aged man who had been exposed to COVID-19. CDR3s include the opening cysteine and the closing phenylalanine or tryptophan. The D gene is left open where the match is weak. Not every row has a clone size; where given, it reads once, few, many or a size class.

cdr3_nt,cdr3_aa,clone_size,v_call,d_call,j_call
TGTGCTAGCCAGACAGGGAGCTATTCGGTAGCTTTCTTT,CASQTGSYSVAFF,-,TRBV19,TRBD1,TRBJ1-1
TGTGCCAGCAGTTTGGCGGGACGAGGGGGCTACACCTTC,CASSLAGRGGYTF,-,TRBV27,-,TRBJ1-2
TGTGCCAGCAGCTTCCTAAGGGGTAACGCCGAAGCTTTCTTT,CASSFLRGNAEAFF,few,TRBV9,-,TRBJ1-1
TGTGCCAGCAGCCAAGTAACAGAAGGCTACACCTTC,CASSQVTEGYTF,-,TRBV3-1/TRBV3-2,-,TRBJ1-2
TGTGCCAGCAGCTTAGTCGCGGAGTCCTACGAGCAGTACTTC,CASSLVAESYEQYF,-,TRBV7-2,-,TRBJ2-7
TGTGCCAGCAGCCGAGGAAAGATAGCGGGAGGGCCGAGCACAGATACGCAGTATTTT,CASSRGKIAGGPSTDTQYF,-,TRBV5-5,TRBD2,TRBJ2-3
TGTGCCAGCAGTGAAAGTGTGGGAGTTGAAGCTTTCTTT,CASSESVGVEAFF,-,TRBV6-1,-,TRBJ1-1
TGTGCCAGCAGTTACGCAGGGTCGAGCTACACCTTC,CASSYAGSSYTF,once,TRBV6-5,-,TRBJ1-2
TGTGCCAGTAGTATCCGTCATAGCTCCTACAATGAGCAGTTCTTC,CASSIRHSSYNEQFF,-,TRBV19,-,TRBJ2-1
TGTGCCACCAGCAGCGCTACAGTCTATGGCTACACCTTC,CATSSATVYGYTF,-,TRBV15,-,TRBJ1-2
TGCAGCGCGGGCGGGAGCTCTGGGGCCAACGTCCTGACTTTC,CSAGGSSGANVLTF,-,TRBV29-1,TRBD2,TRBJ2-6
TGTGCCAGCAGCACCCTCCGACAGGGTCAGGCCGGGGAGCTGTTTTTT,CASSTLRQGQAGELFF,once,TRBV5-6,TRBD1,TRBJ2-2
TGTGCCAGCAGCCCACCGGGACTGGGCACAGATACGCAGTATTTT,CASSPPGLGTDTQYF,-,TRBV14,-,TRBJ2-3
TGCGCCAGCAGCTTGGGCACTGGGCAGTACTCTGGGGCCAACGTCCTGACTTTC,CASSLGTGQYSGANVLTF,-,TRBV5-1,-,TRBJ2-6
TGTGCCAGCAGCGCCAGAGGGTTGAATTCACCCCTCCACTTT,CASSARGLNSPLHF,once,TRBV9,-,TRBJ1-6
TGTGCCAGCAGCGGTACCCAGGGCGCGTACCAAGAGACCCAGTACTTC,CASSGTQGAYQETQYF,-,TRBV28,-,TRBJ2-5